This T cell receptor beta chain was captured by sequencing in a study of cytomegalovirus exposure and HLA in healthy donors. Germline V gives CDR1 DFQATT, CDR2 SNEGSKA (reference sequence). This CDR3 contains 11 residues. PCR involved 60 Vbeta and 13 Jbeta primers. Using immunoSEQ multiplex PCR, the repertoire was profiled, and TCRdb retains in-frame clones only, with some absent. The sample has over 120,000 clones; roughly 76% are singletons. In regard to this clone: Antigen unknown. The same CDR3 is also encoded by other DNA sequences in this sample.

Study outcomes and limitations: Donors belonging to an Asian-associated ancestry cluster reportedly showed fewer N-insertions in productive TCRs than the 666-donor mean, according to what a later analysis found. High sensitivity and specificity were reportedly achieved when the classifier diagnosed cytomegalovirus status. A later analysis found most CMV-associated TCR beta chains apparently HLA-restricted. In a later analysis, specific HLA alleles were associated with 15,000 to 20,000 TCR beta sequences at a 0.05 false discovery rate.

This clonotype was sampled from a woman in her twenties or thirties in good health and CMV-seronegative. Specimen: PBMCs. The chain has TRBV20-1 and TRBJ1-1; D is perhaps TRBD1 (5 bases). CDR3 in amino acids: CTLEQGRGAFF. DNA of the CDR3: TGCACCTTAGAGCAGGGCCGAGGAGCCTTCTTT.